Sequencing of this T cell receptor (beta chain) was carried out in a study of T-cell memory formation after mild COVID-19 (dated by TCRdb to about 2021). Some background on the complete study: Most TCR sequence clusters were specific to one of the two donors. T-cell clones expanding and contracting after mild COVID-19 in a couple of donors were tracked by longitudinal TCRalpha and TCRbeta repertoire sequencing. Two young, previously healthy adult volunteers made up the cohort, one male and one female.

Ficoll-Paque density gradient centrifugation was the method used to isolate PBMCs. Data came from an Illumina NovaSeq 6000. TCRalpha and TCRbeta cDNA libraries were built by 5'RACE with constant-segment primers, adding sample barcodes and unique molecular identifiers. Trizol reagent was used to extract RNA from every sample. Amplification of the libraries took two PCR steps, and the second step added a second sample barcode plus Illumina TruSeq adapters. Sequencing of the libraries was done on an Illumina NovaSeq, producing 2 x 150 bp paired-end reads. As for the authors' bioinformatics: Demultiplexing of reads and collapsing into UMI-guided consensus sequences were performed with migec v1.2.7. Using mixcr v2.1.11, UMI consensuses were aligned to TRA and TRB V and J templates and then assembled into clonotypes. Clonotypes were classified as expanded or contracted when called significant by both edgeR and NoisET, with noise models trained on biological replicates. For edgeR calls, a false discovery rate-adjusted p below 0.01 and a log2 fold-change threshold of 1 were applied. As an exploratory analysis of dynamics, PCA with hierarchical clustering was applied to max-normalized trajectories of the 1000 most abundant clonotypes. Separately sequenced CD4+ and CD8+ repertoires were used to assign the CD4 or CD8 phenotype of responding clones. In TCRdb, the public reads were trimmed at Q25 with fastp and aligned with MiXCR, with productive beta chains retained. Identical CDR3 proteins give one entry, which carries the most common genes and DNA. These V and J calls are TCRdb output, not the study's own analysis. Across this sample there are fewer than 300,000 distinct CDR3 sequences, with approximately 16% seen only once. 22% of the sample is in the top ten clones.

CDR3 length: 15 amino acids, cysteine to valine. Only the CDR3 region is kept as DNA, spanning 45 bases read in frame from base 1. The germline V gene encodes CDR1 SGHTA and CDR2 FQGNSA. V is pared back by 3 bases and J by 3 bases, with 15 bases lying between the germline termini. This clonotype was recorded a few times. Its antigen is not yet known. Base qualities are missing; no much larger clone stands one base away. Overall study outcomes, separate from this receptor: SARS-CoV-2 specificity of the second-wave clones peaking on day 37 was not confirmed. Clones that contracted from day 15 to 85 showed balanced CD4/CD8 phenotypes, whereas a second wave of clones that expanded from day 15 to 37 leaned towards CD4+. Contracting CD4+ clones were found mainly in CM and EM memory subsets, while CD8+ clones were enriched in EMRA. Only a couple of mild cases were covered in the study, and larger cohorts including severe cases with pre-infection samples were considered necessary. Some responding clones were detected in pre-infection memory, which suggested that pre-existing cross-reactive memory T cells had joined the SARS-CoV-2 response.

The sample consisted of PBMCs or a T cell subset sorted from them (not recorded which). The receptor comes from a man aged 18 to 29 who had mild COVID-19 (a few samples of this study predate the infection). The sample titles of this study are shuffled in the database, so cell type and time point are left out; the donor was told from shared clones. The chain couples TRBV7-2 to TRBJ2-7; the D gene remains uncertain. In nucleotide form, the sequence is TGTGCCAGCAGCTTTGGCAGCTCGGGCGTCTACGAGCAGTACGTC. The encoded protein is CASSFGSSGVYEQYV.